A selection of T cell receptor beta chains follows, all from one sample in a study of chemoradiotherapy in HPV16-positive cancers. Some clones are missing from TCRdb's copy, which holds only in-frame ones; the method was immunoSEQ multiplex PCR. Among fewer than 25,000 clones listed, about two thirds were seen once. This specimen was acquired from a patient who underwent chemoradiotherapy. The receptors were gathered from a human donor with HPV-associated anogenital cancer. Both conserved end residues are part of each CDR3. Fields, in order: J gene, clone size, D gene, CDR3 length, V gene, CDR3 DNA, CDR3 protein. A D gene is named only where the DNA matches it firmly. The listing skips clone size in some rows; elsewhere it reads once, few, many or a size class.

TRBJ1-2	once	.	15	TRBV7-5	TGTGTCAGAAGCTTAGGTCTAGTAGCTAACTATGGCTACACCTTC	CVRSLGLVANYGYTF
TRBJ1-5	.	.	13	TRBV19	TGTGCCAGTACCCCAGGGGAGGGTCAGCCCCAGCATTTT	CASTPGEGQPQHF
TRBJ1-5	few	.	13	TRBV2	TGTGCCAGCAGTGACGATAACAGACAGCCCCAGCATTTT	CASSDDNRQPQHF
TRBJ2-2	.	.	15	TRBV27	TGTGCCAGCAGTTTAGAGGGACAAAACACCGGGGAGCTGTTTTTT	CASSLEGQNTGELFF
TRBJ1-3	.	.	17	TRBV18	TGTGCCAGCTCACCACGCGTCTGGGGCGACTCTGGAAACACCATATATTTT	CASSPRVWGDSGNTIYF
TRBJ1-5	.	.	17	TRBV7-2	TGTGCCAGCAGCTCTCACGCGATCGAGCGGGTCCATCAGCCCCAGCATTTT	CASSSHAIERVHQPQHF
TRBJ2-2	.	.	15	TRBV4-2	TGTGCCAGCAGCTATCAAGACTCATACACCGGGGAGCTGTTTTTT	CASSYQDSYTGELFF
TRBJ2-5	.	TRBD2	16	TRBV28	TGTGCCAGCAGCACTGGGACTAGCGGAAACCAAGAGACCCAGTACTTC	CASSTGTSGNQETQYF
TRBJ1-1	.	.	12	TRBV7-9	TGTGCCAGCAGCCCTCCTGGGTCTGAAGCTTTCTTT	CASSPPGSEAFF
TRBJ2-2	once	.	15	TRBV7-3	TGTGCCAGCAGCTTAGTCAGGGGAAACACCGGGGAGCTGTTTTTT	CASSLVRGNTGELFF